This TCR beta chain was sequenced during a study of cytomegalovirus exposure and HLA in healthy donors. On the study more broadly: From HLA-typed donors, an early data release held some 80 million unique TCRs.

Study findings and constraints: Reports credit the classifier with highly specific, highly sensitive diagnosis of cytomegalovirus status. The authors confirmed in vitro that a few CMV-associated chains were specific for CMV antigens.

Vbeta (60) and Jbeta (13) primers were used in the PCR. The table came from immunoSEQ multiplex PCR; TCRdb's copy has only in-frame clones and leaves some out. The profile shows about 160,000 clones, roughly 73% of them singletons. As concerns this clone: What it recognizes is unknown.

The CDR3 runs 15 residues. Germline V gives CDR1 SNHLY, CDR2 FYNNEI. With 5 bases clipped from V and 6 bases from J, the junction kept 8 bases outside the gene matches. The chain combines TRBV2 with TRBJ2-2, with TRBD1 identical over 8 bases. Sequenced: PBMCs. This clonotype was sampled from a woman under 40 in good health and CMV-seronegative. CDR3 coding DNA: TGTGCCAGCAGTACGACAGGGGTAGGCGCCGGGGAGCTGTTTTTT. Protein sequence: CASSTTGVGAGELFF.